This T cell receptor beta chain is from a study of shared clonotypes between healthy human individuals. The study's findings and limits: Clonotype sharing across several donors was observed for 4.5% to 6.5% of naive CD4 clonotypes.

Only Caucasian adults living in Nashville, Tennessee served as donors. From CD4+ cells came CD45RA+ naive and CD45RA-negative memory subsets. Of note for this clone: Antigen: not known.

Germline CDR1 is SGHTA and CDR2 is FQGNSA. The V segment lost 7 bases and the J segment 6 bases; nucleotides outside the gene matches: 11. This CDR3 is built from 15 residues. Profiled with immunoSEQ multiplex PCR; TCRdb holds only in-frame clones, not every one. The sample lists around 1.6 million clones; 98% were seen once. This sequence originates from a man aged 25 to 40 in good health. The sequenced material came from naive CD4+ T cells sorted from blood. Subset specified: CD45RA+ positively selected. This chain connects TRBV7-2 to TRBJ2-7; 11 bases match TRBD2. The CDR3 nucleotides are TGTGCCAGCATCAATACACCGGGACTAGCGGTCGAGCAGTACTTC. It is translated as CASINTPGLAVEQYF.